The 22 T cell receptor beta chains reported below all come from one sample, sequenced in a study of blood T cells in healthy people across ages. Sample-barcoded 5' priming and a J-beta primer mix drove a second PCR of roughly 6 to 12 cycles. MiXCR was run by TCRdb on the 5' RACE reads, yielding one entry per CDR3 protein. The data contain over a million distinct CDR3 sequences, approximately 59% of them singletons. Source material: blood. Receptors were obtained from a man aged 18 to 29 in good health.

This clonotype was observed a handful of times. The J gene is TRBJ2-4, the V gene TRBV7-9; D could derive from TRBD1 or TRBD2 (5 bases each). The J call is doubtful: the DNA matches TRBJ2-7 better. This CDR3 region has 14 residues. The germline CDR1 and CDR2 sequences are SEHNR and FQNEAQ (reference sequence). The CDR3 DNA is TGTGCCAGCGGCCCCCCCGGGACCGTTTACGAGCAGTACTTC. It translates to CASGPPGTVYEQYF.

This rearrangement joins TRBV12-3 or TRBV12-4 to TRBJ2-5, with D possibly matching TRBD1 (5 bases). This CDR3 has 14 residues. The V end lost 6 bases, the J end lost 4 bases, and 15 bases lay between the germline ends. For the CDR3, the DNA is TGTGCCAGCAGGCGGCGGCAGGGTCGAGAGACCCAGTACTTC. Protein product: CASRRRQGRETQYF.

The V call is TRBV5-1, the J call TRBJ2-5; perhaps TRBD2 as D (5 bases). Germline CDR1 is SGHRS and CDR2 is YFSETQ. This CDR3 comprises 17 residues. V lost 0 bases to trimming and J lost 1 base, with 16 bases between them. Here the CDR3 DNA reads TGCGCCAGCAGCTTGGCCGGGGTGGGTTGGGGCCAAGAGACCCAGTACTTC. It specifies CASSLAGVGWGQETQYF.

Turning to this clonotype: Its ends do not fully match the called genes, so a read error is possible. This chain links TRBV7-8 with TRBJ2-3, with D perhaps matching TRBD2 (5 bases). The germline V gene encodes CDR1 SGHVS and CDR2 FQNEAQ. This CDR3 contains 16 residues. The CDR3 region has the DNA TGTGCCAGCAGCTTAGAAGGCGATCCTAGCACAGATACTCAGTATTTT. It translates to CASSLEGDPSTDTQYF.

The chain links TRBV13 to TRBJ1-5; 7 bases align to TRBD1. The CDR3 is made up of 16 amino acids. Losses at the gene ends were 3 bases for V and 7 bases for J; bases not matched to a gene: 12. Per germline, CDR1 PRHDT and CDR2 FYEKMQ (reference sequence). The CDR3 nucleotides read TGTGCCAGCAGCTTGGGAAGACAGGGAGGAGGACAGCCCCAGCATTTT. Translation: CASSLGRQGGGQPQHF.

This clonotype was recorded a few times. The V gene is TRBV14, the J gene TRBJ1-2; 7 bases line up with TRBD1. This CDR3 is 16 amino acids long. Trimming cost V 4 bases and J 4 bases; bases outside gene matches: 12. Germline V gene data show CDR1 as SGHDN and CDR2 as FVKESK. CDR3 residues: CASSPTSGGTIYGYTF. The CDR3 DNA follows: TGTGCCAGCAGCCCCACGTCAGGGGGAACTATCTATGGCTACACCTTC.

This chain uses TRBV4-2 with TRBJ1-1; no clear D. Trimming shortened V by 0 bases and J by 5 bases, and 10 bases separated the two germline ends. Germline CDR1 reads LGHNA; CDR2 reads YNFKEQ. CDR3 size: 14 residues. The CDR3 nucleotides are TGTGCCAGCAGCCAAGAGAGGGTAGGGACTGAAGCTTTCTTT. It is translated as CASSQERVGTEAFF.

The table lists this clonotype with a few counts. The V and J genes are TRBV12-3 or TRBV12-4 and TRBJ2-5; TRBD2 matches 14 bases. V lost 3 bases, J lost 4 bases, and 1 base stayed unmatched. The CDR3 is 15 amino acids. The CDR3 nucleotides read TGTGCCAGCAGTTTTGGACTAGCGGGGGGAGAGACCCAGTACTTC. Amino acid sequence: CASSFGLAGGETQYF.

The rearrangement links TRBV27 to TRBJ1-2; no clear D. The V gene lost 5 bases and the J gene lost 0 bases, with 16 bases spanning the gap. CDR1 MNHEY and CDR2 SMNVEV come from the germline V gene (reference sequence). This CDR3 is built from 16 residues. The CDR3 DNA is TGTGCCAGCAGTCGACTCCCCAGGCCCACTAACTATGGCTACACCTTC. Encoded protein: CASSRLPRPTNYGYTF.

The rearrangement links TRBV4-1 to TRBJ2-7; 9 bases fit TRBD1. Losses at the gene ends were 3 bases for V and 5 bases for J; bases not matched to a gene: 5. CDR3 size: 14 residues. Germline V gene data show CDR1 as MGHRA and CDR2 as YSYEKL. The CDR3 is CASSHGQGTDEQYF. CDR3 in DNA: TGCGCCAGCAGCCACGGACAGGGGACGGACGAGCAGTACTTC.

This clonotype turned up a few times. V and J are TRBV6-5 and TRBJ2-6; D gene uncertain. The V gene's germline CDR1 is MNHEY and CDR2 SVGAGI. CDR3 size: 17 residues. V shed 0 bases and J shed 0 bases, with 9 bases lying between them. DNA of the CDR3: TGTGCCAGCAGTTACTCGGGCCAGTTCTCTGGGGCCAACGTCCTGACTTTC. Amino acids: CASSYSGQFSGANVLTF.

The chain links TRBV4-3 to TRBJ2-3, with D possibly being TRBD1 (5 bases). Germline CDR1 reads LGHNA; CDR2 reads YSLEER. V was clipped by 0 bases and J by 2 bases, with 18 bases between them. The CDR3 sequence is 18 residues long. The CDR3 DNA reads TGCGCCAGCAGCCAAGATATATTTTCAGGGATGAACACAGATACGCAGTATTTT. Translating gives CASSQDIFSGMNTDTQYF.

The rearrangement links TRBV27 to TRBJ2-3; a possible D gene is TRBD1 (6 bases). With 8 bases removed from V and 4 bases from J, the gap between germline ends came to 16 bases. Germline CDR1 reads MNHEY; CDR2 reads SMNVEV (reference sequence). This CDR3 is built from 14 residues. CDR3 in amino acids: CASGYRVDPDTQYF. The CDR3, as DNA: TGTGCCAGCGGCTACAGGGTGGACCCAGATACGCAGTATTTT.

V is TRBV6-5 and J is TRBJ1-5; 8 nucleotides align to TRBD1. The CDR3 loop spans 18 amino acids. Germline CDR1 reads MNHEY; CDR2 reads SVGAGI. Trimming took 4 bases from V and 2 from J; bases not matched to a gene: 13. CDR3 bases: TGTGCCAGCAGTTCGGGGACTACACAGGGGGAGGGCAATCAGCCCCAGCATTTT. Translated: CASSSGTTQGEGNQPQHF.

The V call is TRBV21-1, the J call TRBJ2-4; the tabulated D call, TRBD2, remains unverified against the DNA. TRBV21-1 is assigned pseudogene status. The CDR3 is 20 amino acids. The CDR3 reads CASSNGPTSGRAGAKNIQYF. The CDR3, as DNA: TGTGCCAGCAGCAACGGGCCGACTAGCGGGAGGGCAGGGGCCAAAAACATTCAGTACTTC.

The chain combines TRBV20-1 with TRBJ2-5; no reliable D call. The CDR3 consists of 13 residues. V gave up 5 bases and J gave up 1 base, with 11 bases separating them. Germline V gives CDR1 DFQATT, CDR2 SNEGSKA (reference sequence). CDR3 in DNA: TGCAGTGCTCCACCCACTCCCCAAGAGACCCAGTACTTC. Protein sequence: CSAPPTPQETQYF.

The CDR3 sequence: CASIYPGGYTF. For the CDR3, the DNA is TGTGCCAGCATCTACCCGGGCGGCTACACCTTC. J is TRBJ1-2 and V is TRBV6-2 or TRBV6-3; D is ambiguous. CDR3 length: 11 amino acids. V gave up 7 bases and J gave up 8 bases, with 11 bases separating them. Germline V lookup: CDR1 MNHEY, CDR2 SVGEGT.

The chain joins TRBV4-1 to TRBJ2-5; possible D gene TRBD1, 6 bases. The CDR3 loop spans 13 amino acids. V shed 4 bases and J shed 5 bases, with 11 bases lying between them. CDR1 is MGHRA and CDR2 is YSYEKL in the germline V gene. CDR3 nucleotide sequence: TGCGCCAGCAGCCTAGGACAGCTGGAGACCCAGTACTTC. Its translation: CASSLGQLETQYF.

The sample holds a few counts of this clonotype. This rearrangement joins TRBV27 to TRBJ2-7; D uncertain. The CDR3 runs 16 residues. Trimming shortened V by 4 bases and J by 3 bases, and 19 bases separated the two germline ends. Germline CDR1 is MNHEY and CDR2 is SMNVEV (reference sequence). CDR3 DNA: TGTGCCAGCAGTTCCGCCCTCGCAAGCCCTCTCTACGAGCAGTACTTC. Protein: CASSSALASPLYEQYF.

CDR3 in amino acids: CASSQARSLANYGYTF. CDR3 nucleotide sequence: TGCGCCAGCAGCCAAGCGCGATCCCTAGCTAACTATGGCTACACCTTC. V gene TRBV4-3 combines with J gene TRBJ1-2; D call uncertain. The ends were cut back, 1 base at V and 0 bases at J, with 12 bases in the middle. The CDR3 covers 16 residues. Germline CDR1 reads LGHNA; CDR2 reads YSLEER.

This clonotype came up a few times. The CDR3 is CASSDTDFHGYTF. CDR3 DNA sequence: TGTGCCAGCAGCGACACAGATTTCCATGGCTACACCTTC. The V and J genes are TRBV13 and TRBJ1-2; D gene unclear. The CDR3 extends over 13 amino acids. CDR1 is PRHDT, CDR2 FYEKMQ, per germline (reference sequence). The germline V and J ends were trimmed by 5 bases and 6 bases, with 13 bases remaining between them.

In this sample, this clonotype turned up once. The V gene is TRBV12-3 or TRBV12-4, the J gene TRBJ1-1; possibly TRBD1 for D (6 bases). V was cut by 6 bases and J by 4 bases, with 12 bases left in between. This CDR3 spans 13 amino acids. The CDR3 region is CASRYRAGTEAFF. CDR3 bases: TGTGCCAGCAGGTACAGGGCGGGCACTGAAGCTTTCTTT.